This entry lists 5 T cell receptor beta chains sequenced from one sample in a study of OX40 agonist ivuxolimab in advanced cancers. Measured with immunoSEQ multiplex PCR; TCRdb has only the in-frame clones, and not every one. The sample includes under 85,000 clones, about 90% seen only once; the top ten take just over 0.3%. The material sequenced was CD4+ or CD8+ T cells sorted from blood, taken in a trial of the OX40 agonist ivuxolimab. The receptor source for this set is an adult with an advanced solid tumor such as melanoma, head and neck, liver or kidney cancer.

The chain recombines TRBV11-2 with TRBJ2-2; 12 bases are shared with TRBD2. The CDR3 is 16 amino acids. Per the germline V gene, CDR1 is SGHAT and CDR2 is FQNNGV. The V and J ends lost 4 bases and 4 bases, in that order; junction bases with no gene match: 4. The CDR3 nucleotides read TGTGCCAGCAGCTCTCTAGCGGGAGGGTTCACCGGGGAGCTGTTTTTT. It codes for CASSSLAGGFTGELFF.

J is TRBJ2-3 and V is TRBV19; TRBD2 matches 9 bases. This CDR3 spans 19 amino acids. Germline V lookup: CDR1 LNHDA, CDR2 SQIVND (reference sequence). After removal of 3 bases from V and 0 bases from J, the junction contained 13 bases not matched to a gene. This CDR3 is CASSIERLAGLISTDTQYF. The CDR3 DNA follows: TGTGCCAGTAGTATTGAAAGGCTAGCGGGACTGATTAGCACAGATACGCAGTATTTT.

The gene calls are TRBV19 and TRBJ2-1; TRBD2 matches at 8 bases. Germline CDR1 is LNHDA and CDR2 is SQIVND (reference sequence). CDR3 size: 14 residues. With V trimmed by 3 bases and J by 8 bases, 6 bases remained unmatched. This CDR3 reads CASSMGSGVDEQFF. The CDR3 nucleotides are TGTGCCAGTAGTATGGGTAGCGGGGTCGATGAGCAGTTCTTC.

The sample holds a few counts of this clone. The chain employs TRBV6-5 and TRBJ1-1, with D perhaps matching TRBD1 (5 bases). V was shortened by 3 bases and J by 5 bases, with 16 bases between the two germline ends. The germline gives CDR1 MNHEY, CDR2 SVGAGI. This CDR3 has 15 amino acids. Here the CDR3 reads CASSYSQGSRTEAFF. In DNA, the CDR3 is TGTGCCAGCAGTTATTCCCAGGGAAGTCGAACTGAAGCTTTCTTT.

CDR3 sequence (DNA): TGTGCCACCAGAAGTGGGACAGGGGACAAAAAACTGTTTTTT. This sequence encodes CATRSGTGDKKLFF. The chain recombines TRBV6-5 with TRBJ1-4, with 10 bases aligning to TRBD1. There are 14 residues in the CDR3. The J segment lost 9 bases and the V segment lost 10 bases, leaving 11 bases of the junction unmatched. Germline loops: CDR1 MNHEY, CDR2 SVGAGI.